A single sample gave rise to the 2 T cell receptor beta chains below, sequenced in a study of blood T cell repertoires in COVID-19 (dated by TCRdb to between 2020 and 2021). The method behind the library was the immunoSEQ multiplex PCR assay. The table comes from immuneACCESS by way of TCRdb, which keeps in-frame sequences with V and J called. Part of the clones is missing from these tables; in studies checked, under half for an unresolved V gene and the rest for unknown reasons. This sample gives over 200,000 clones in total; under 85% of them show up just once. The top ten constitute under 2% of the sample. Sequenced sample: PBMCs or T cells enriched from blood (not recorded which). The receptors were gathered from a man in his sixties who had recovered from COVID-19.

The V gene is TRBV12-3 or TRBV12-4, the J gene TRBJ2-1; perhaps TRBD2 as D (6 bases). V lost 5 bases and J lost 13, with 18 bases in between. The CDR3 is made up of 13 amino acids. CDR3 DNA sequence: TGTGCCAGCAGTGCCCCCGTCGGGACTTTACAGTTCTTC. It encodes CASSAPVGTLQFF.

The chain is built from TRBV6-5 and TRBJ1-5; 9 nucleotides line up with TRBD1. Per germline, CDR1 MNHEY and CDR2 SVGAGI. The junction had 6 bases not matched to a gene; V was cut back by 6 bases and J by 3 bases. The CDR3 consists of 15 residues. The CDR3 coding sequence is TGTGCCAGCAGACGGGACAGGGACAACAATCAGCCCCAGCATTTT. Its translation: CASRRDRDNNQPQHF.